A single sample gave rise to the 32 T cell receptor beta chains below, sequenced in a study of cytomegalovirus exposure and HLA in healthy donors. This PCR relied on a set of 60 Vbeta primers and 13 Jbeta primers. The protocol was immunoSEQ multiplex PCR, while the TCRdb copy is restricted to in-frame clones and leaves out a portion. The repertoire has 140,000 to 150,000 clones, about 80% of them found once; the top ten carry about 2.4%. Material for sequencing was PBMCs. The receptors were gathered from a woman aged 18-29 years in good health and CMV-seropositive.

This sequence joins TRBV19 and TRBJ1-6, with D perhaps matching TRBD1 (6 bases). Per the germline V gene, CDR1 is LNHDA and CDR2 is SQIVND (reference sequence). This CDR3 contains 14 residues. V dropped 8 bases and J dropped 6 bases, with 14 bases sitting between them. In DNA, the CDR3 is TGTGCCAGTCCCTCCACAGGGCCTAATTCACCCCTCCACTTT. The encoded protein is CASPSTGPNSPLHF.

CDR3 amino acids: CASSRRRGDTGELFF. DNA of the CDR3: TGTGCCAGCAGCCGAAGGAGGGGTGACACCGGGGAGCTGTTTTTT. V and J are TRBV7-2 and TRBJ2-2, with D perhaps matching TRBD2 (6 bases). In germline, CDR1 is SGHTA, CDR2 FQGNSA. V lost 5 bases, J lost 3 bases, and 13 bases lay in between. The CDR3 has 15 residues.

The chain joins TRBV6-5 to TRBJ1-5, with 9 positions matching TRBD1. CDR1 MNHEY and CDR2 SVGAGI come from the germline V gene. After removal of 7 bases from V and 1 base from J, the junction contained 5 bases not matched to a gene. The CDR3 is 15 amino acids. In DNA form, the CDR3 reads TGTGCCAGCAAGGTACAGGGGGCGAGCAATCAGCCCCAGCATTTT. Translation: CASKVQGASNQPQHF.

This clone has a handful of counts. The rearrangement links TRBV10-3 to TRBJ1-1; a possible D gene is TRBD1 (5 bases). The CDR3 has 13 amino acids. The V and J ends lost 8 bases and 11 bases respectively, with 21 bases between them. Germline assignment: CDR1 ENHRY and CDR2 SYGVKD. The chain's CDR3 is CAILAGDSLQAFF. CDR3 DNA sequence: TGTGCCATCTTGGCGGGGGACTCCTTGCAGGCTTTCTTT.

The CDR3 reads CASSQDFGGRSTDTQYF. In DNA form, the CDR3 reads TGCGCCAGCAGCCAAGACTTCGGGGGGCGTAGCACAGATACGCAGTATTTT. The chain carries TRBV4-3 and TRBJ2-3, with TRBD2 as a possible D gene (7 bases). With 0 bases removed from V and 0 bases from J, the gap between germline ends came to 13 bases. This CDR3 spans 17 amino acids. The V gene's germline CDR1 is LGHNA and CDR2 YSLEER.

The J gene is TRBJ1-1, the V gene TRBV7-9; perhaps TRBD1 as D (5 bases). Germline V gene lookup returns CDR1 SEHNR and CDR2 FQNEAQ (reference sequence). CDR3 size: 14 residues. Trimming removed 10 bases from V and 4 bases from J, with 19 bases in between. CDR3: CATLFVGRGTEAFF. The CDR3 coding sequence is TGTGCCACCCTTTTTGTGGGGCGAGGCACTGAAGCTTTCTTT.

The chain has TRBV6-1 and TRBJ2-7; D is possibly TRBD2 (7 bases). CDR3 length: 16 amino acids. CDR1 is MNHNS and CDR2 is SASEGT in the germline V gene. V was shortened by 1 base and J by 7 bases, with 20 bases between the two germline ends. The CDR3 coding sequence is TGTGCCAGCAGTGAAGGCCGGGGGGCGGCTTTAGAGGAGCAGTACTTC. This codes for CASSEGRGAALEEQYF.

The CDR3 bases are TGCGCCAGCAGCCAAGTTGGAGACAGTAAAGAGCAGTACTTC. Translated, it gives CASSQVGDSKEQYF. The chain is built from TRBV4-1 and TRBJ2-7; TRBD1 is a possible D gene (5 bases). This CDR3 comprises 14 residues. Germline V lookup: CDR1 MGHRA, CDR2 YSYEKL. The V and J ends lost 1 base and 7 bases respectively, with 14 bases between them.

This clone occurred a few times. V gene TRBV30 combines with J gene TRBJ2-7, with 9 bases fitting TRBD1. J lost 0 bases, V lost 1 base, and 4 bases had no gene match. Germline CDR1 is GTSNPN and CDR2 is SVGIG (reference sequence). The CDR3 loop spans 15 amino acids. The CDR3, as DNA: TGTGCCTGGAGTGGGGACAGGGAGAGCTCCTACGAGCAGTACTTC. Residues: CAWSGDRESSYEQYF.

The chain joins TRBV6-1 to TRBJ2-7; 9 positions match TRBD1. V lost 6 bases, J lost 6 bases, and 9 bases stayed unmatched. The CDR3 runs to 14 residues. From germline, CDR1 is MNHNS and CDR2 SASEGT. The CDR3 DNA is TGTGCCAGCAGGCCACAGGGGGCATCCCTCGAGCAGTACTTC. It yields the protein CASRPQGASLEQYF.

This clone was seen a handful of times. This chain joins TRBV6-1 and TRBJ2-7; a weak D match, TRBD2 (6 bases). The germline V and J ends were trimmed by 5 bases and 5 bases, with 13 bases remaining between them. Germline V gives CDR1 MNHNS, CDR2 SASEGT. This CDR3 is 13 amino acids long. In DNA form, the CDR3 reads TGTGCCAGCAGTCGGGACTTTGGGGACGAGCAGTACTTC. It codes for CASSRDFGDEQYF.

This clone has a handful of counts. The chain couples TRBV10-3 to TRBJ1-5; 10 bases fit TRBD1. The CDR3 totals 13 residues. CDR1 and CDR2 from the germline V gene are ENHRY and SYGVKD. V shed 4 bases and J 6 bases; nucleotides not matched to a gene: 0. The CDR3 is CAISGTGGQPQHF. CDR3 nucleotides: TGTGCCATCAGTGGGACAGGGGGTCAGCCCCAGCATTTT.

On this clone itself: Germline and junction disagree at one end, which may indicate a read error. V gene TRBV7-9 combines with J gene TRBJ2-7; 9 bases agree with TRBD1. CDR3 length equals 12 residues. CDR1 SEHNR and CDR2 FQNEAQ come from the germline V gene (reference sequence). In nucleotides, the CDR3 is TGTTCCAGCAGCTGGACAGGGGATGAGCAGTACTTC. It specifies CSSSWTGDEQYF.

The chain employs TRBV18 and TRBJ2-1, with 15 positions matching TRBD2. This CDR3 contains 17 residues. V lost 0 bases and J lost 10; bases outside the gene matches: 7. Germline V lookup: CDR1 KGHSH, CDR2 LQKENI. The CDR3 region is CASSPPGLAGGPGEQFF. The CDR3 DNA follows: TGTGCCAGCTCACCACCTGGACTAGCGGGGGGGCCAGGAGAGCAGTTCTTC.

The CDR3, as DNA: TGTGCCAGCACCGAAGGGACTTTGTCCAACGAGCAGTACTTC. Its protein product is CASTEGTLSNEQYF. J is TRBJ2-7 and V is TRBV6-1, with a tentative D call TRBD2 (6 bases). The V gene's germline CDR1 is MNHNS and CDR2 SASEGT. V lost 7 bases, J lost 5 bases, and 18 bases lay in between. The CDR3 is 14 residues long.

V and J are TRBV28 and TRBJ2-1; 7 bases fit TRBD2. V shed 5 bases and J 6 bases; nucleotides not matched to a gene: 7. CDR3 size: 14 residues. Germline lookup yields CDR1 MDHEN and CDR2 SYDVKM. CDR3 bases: TGTGCCAGCAGTCTATTGGGGGGGGGCAATGAGCAGTTCTTC. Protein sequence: CASSLLGGGNEQFF.

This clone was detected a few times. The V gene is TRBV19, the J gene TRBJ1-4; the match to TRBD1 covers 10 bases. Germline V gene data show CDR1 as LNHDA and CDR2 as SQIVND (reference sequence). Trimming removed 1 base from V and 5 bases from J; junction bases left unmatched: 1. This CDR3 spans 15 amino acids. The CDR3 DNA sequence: TGTGCCAGTAGTATAGGGGACAGGGGCAATGAAAAACTGTTTTTT. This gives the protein CASSIGDRGNEKLFF.

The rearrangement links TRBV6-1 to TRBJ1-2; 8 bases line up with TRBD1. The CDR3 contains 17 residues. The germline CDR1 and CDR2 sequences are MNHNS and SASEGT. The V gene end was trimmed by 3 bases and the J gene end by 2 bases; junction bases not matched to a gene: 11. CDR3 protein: CASSDWDRTDGNYGYTF. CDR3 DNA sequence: TGTGCCAGCAGTGACTGGGACAGGACCGACGGAAACTATGGCTACACCTTC.

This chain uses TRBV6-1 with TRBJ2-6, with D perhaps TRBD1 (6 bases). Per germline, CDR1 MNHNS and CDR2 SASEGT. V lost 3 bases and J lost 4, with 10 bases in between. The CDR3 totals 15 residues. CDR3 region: CASSEGALGANVLTF. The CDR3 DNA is TGTGCCAGCAGTGAGGGGGCCTTAGGGGCCAACGTCCTGACTTTC.

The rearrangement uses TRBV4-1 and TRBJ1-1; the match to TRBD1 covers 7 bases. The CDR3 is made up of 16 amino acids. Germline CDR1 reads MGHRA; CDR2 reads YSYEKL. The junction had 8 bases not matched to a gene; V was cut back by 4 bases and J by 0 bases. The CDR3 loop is CASSRVDRVLNTEAFF. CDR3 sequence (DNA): TGCGCCAGCAGCCGAGTAGACAGGGTTTTGAACACTGAAGCTTTCTTT.

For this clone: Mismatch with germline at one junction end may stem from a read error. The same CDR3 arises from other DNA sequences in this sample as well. The CDR3 loop reads CASSYRSSYNSPLHF. The CDR3 DNA is TGTGCCAGCAGTTATAGAAGCTCCTATAATTCACCCCTTCACTTT. The gene calls are TRBV6-6 and TRBJ1-6; no firm D call. Germline CDR1 MNHNY, CDR2 SVGAGI (reference sequence). The CDR3 has 15 residues.

The CDR3 here is CASLTALFSNQPQHF. The DNA for the CDR3 is TGTGCCAGCCTGACAGCCCTATTTAGCAATCAGCCCCAGCATTTT. The rearrangement joins TRBV6-1 to TRBJ1-5; a weak D match, TRBD1 (5 bases). CDR1 MNHNS and CDR2 SASEGT come from the germline V gene. V was shortened by 8 bases and J by 0 bases, with 14 bases between the two germline ends. The CDR3 is made up of 15 amino acids.

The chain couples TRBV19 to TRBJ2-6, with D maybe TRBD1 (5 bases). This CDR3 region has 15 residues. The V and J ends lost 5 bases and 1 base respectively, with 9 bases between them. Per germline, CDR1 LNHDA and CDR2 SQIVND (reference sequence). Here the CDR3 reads CASSHQGSGANVLTF. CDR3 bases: TGTGCCAGTAGTCATCAGGGATCTGGGGCCAACGTCCTGACTTTC.

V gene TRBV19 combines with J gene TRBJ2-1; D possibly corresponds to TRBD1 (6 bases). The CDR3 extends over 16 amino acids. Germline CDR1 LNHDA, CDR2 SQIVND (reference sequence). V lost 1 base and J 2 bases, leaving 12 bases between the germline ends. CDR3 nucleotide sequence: TGTGCCAGTAGTATAGTTGGGGGCCTTACCTACAATGAGCAGTTCTTC. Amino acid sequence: CASSIVGGLTYNEQFF.

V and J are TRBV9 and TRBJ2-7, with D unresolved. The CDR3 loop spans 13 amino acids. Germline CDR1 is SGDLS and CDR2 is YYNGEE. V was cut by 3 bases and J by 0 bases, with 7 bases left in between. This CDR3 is CASSGDNSYEQYF. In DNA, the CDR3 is TGTGCCAGCAGCGGCGACAACTCCTACGAGCAGTACTTC.

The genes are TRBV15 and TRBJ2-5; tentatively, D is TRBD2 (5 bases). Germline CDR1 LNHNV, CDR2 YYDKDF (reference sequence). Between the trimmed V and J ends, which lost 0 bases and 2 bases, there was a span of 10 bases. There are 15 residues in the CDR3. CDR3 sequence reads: CATSRDPGSQETQYF. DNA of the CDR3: TGTGCCACCAGCAGAGATCCGGGGAGTCAAGAGACCCAGTACTTC.

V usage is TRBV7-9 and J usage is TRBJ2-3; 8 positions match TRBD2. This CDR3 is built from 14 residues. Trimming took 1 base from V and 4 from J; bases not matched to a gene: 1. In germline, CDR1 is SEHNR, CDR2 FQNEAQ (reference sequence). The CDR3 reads CASSLGAGADTQYF. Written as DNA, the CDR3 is TGTGCCAGCAGCTTAGGAGCGGGGGCAGATACGCAGTATTTT.

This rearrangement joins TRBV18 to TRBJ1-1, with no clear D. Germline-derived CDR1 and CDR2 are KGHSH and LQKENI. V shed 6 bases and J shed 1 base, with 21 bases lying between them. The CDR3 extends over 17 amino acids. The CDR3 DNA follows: TGTGCCAGCTCTCCCAAAGGAGCCAGTCGGGGGAACACTGAAGCTTTCTTT. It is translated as CASSPKGASRGNTEAFF. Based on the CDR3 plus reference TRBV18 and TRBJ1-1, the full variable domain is NAGVMQNPRHLVRRRGQEARLRCSPMKGHSHVYWYRQLPEEGLKFMVYLQKENIIDESGMPKERFSAEFPKEGPSILRIQQVVRGDSAAYFCASSPKGASRGNTEAFFGQGTRLTVV.

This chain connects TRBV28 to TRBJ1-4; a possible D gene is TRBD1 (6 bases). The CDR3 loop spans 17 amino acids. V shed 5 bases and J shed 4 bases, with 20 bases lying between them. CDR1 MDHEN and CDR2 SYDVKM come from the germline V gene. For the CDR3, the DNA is TGTGCCAGCAGTCCCACGGACAGCTGGGCACGTAATGAAAAACTGTTTTTT. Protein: CASSPTDSWARNEKLFF.

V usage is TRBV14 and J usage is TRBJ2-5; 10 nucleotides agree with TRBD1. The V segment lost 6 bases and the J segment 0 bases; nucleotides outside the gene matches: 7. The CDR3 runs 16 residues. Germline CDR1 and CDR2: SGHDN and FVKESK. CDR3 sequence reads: CASRRTGTGDQETQYF. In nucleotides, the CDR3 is TGTGCCAGCAGACGTACCGGGACAGGGGACCAAGAGACCCAGTACTTC.

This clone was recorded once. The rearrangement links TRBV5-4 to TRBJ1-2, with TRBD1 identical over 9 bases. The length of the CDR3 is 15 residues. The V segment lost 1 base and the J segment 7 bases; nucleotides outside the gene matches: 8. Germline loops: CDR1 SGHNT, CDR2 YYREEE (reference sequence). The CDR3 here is CASSLPRDRVRGYTF. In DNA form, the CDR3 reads TGTGCCAGCAGCTTGCCCCGGGACAGGGTCCGTGGCTACACCTTC.

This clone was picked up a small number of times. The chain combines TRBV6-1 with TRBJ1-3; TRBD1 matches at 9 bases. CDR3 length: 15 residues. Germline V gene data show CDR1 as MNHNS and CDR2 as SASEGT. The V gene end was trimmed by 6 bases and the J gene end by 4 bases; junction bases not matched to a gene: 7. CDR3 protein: CASSRDRGKGNTIYF. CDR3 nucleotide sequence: TGTGCCAGCAGCCGCGACAGGGGGAAAGGAAACACCATATATTTT.